Listed below are T cell receptor beta chains from one sample, sequenced in a study of T cell repertoires in cytomegalovirus infection. No antigen has been identified for these receptors. TCRdb independently ran MiXCR on the reads; one entry per CDR3 protein. The table shows roughly 800,000 distinct CDR3 sequences, with almost 30% occurring only once. Source: cultured CD8+ T cells from PBMCs, taken from culture after CMV antigen stimulation. All receptors come from a human donor in good health (CMV status not recorded). Some clones in this sample may be carry-over from other donors' samples. Both conserved end residues are part of each CDR3. A D gene is named only where the DNA matches it firmly. Not every row has a clone size; where given, it reads once, few, many or a size class.

CDR3aa: CASSLTVKPSGNTIYF
CDR3nt: TGTGCCAGCAGCTTAACAGTGAAACCCTCTGGAAACACCATATATTTT
len: 16
v_gene: TRBV7-8
d_gene: .
abundance: many
j_gene: TRBJ1-3

CDR3aa: CASSPWTSSYEQYF
CDR3nt: TGTGCCAGCTCCCCTTGGACTAGCTCGTACGAGCAGTACTTC
len: 14
v_gene: TRBV18
d_gene: TRBD2
abundance: .
j_gene: TRBJ2-7

CDR3aa: CASSEGDHYEQYF
CDR3nt: TGCGCCAGCAGTGAAGGTGACCACTACGAGCAGTACTTC
len: 13
v_gene: TRBV10-1
d_gene: .
abundance: many
j_gene: TRBJ2-7

CDR3aa: CASSRPGTAYNEQFF
CDR3nt: TGTGCCAGCAGCCGGCCCGGGACAGCATACAATGAGCAGTTCTTC
len: 15
v_gene: TRBV7-9
d_gene: TRBD1
abundance: .
j_gene: TRBJ2-1

CDR3aa: CASSIAGQGRETQYF
CDR3nt: TGTGCCAGCAGCATCGCCGGACAGGGAAGGGAGACCCAGTACTTC
len: 15
v_gene: TRBV7-9
d_gene: TRBD1
abundance: many
j_gene: TRBJ2-5

CDR3aa: CASSFTVIRQGAEKLFF
CDR3nt: TGTGCCAGCAGTTTTACGGTGATACGACAGGGTGCTGAAAAACTGTTTTTT
len: 17
v_gene: TRBV6-2/TRBV6-3
d_gene: TRBD1
abundance: few
j_gene: TRBJ1-4

CDR3aa: CASSPELAGGPDTQYF
CDR3nt: TGTGCCAGCAGCCCCGAACTAGCGGGGGGGCCAGATACGCAGTATTTT
len: 16
v_gene: TRBV7-3
d_gene: TRBD2
abundance: few
j_gene: TRBJ2-3

CDR3aa: CASRTSHSSGANVLTF
CDR3nt: TGTGCCAGCAGGACGTCCCATAGCTCTGGGGCCAACGTCCTGACTTTC
len: 16
v_gene: TRBV6-6
d_gene: .
abundance: few
j_gene: TRBJ2-6

CDR3aa: CATSREDGNTGELFF
CDR3nt: TGTGCCACCAGCAGAGAGGACGGAAACACCGGGGAGCTGTTTTTT
len: 15
v_gene: TRBV15
d_gene: .
abundance: few
j_gene: TRBJ2-2

CDR3aa: CASSFHGLSGNTIYF
CDR3nt: TGTGCCAGCAGTTTCCACGGCCTCTCTGGAAACACCATATATTTT
len: 15
v_gene: TRBV28
d_gene: .
abundance: few
j_gene: TRBJ1-3

CDR3aa: CATSARDRGISNQPQHF
CDR3nt: TGTGCCACCAGCGCACGGGACAGGGGTATTAGCAATCAGCCCCAGCATTTT
len: 17
v_gene: TRBV15
d_gene: TRBD1
abundance: .
j_gene: TRBJ1-5

CDR3aa: CASSPRGGTNEQYF
CDR3nt: TGTGCCAGTAGTCCCCGAGGGGGAACGAACGAGCAGTACTTC
len: 14
v_gene: TRBV19
d_gene: .
abundance: few
j_gene: TRBJ2-7

CDR3aa: CASSSGRAQPQHF
CDR3nt: TGTGCCAGCAGCTCGGGGAGGGCTCAGCCCCAGCATTTT
len: 13
v_gene: TRBV12-3/TRBV12-4
d_gene: .
abundance: many
j_gene: TRBJ1-5

CDR3aa: CSAFPQGGWQPQHF
CDR3nt: TGCAGTGCATTCCCCCAGGGGGGGTGGCAGCCCCAGCATTTT
len: 14
v_gene: TRBV20-1
d_gene: TRBD1
abundance: few
j_gene: TRBJ1-5

CDR3aa: CASSQSPGLAGGRNEQFF
CDR3nt: TGCGCCAGCAGCCAATCCCCGGGACTAGCGGGGGGGCGCAATGAGCAGTTCTTC
len: 18
v_gene: TRBV4-3
d_gene: TRBD2
abundance: .
j_gene: TRBJ2-1

CDR3aa: CASSTGSLQVNYGYTF
CDR3nt: TGTGCCAGCAGTACGGGCAGCCTGCAAGTTAACTATGGCTACACCTTC
len: 16
v_gene: TRBV7-9
d_gene: .
abundance: many
j_gene: TRBJ1-2

CDR3aa: CSAMTGASYEQYF
CDR3nt: TGCAGCGCCATGACAGGCGCCTCCTACGAGCAGTACTTC
len: 13
v_gene: TRBV29-1
d_gene: .
abundance: .
j_gene: TRBJ2-7

CDR3aa: CASPESRGPLNEQFF
CDR3nt: TGTGCCAGTCCCGAGTCCAGGGGCCCCCTCAATGAGCAGTTCTTC
len: 15
v_gene: TRBV2
d_gene: .
abundance: .
j_gene: TRBJ2-1

CDR3aa: CATSSSTGGNYNEQFF
CDR3nt: TGTGCCACCAGCAGCTCGACAGGGGGAAACTACAATGAGCAGTTCTTC
len: 16
v_gene: TRBV15
d_gene: TRBD1
abundance: .
j_gene: TRBJ2-1

CDR3aa: CASSQERGGNEKLFF
CDR3nt: TGCGCCAGCAGCCAAGAGCGCGGTGGGAATGAAAAACTGTTTTTT
len: 15
v_gene: TRBV4-3
d_gene: .
abundance: few
j_gene: TRBJ1-4

CDR3aa: CASSRAGPGGYTF
CDR3nt: TGTGCCAGCAGTCGAGCAGGGCCCGGAGGCTACACCTTC
len: 13
v_gene: TRBV13
d_gene: .
abundance: .
j_gene: TRBJ1-2

CDR3aa: CASSLPLAGQGDTSEETQYF
CDR3nt: TGTGCCAGCAGCTTACCCCTAGCTGGGCAGGGGGACACGTCGGAAGAGACCCAGTACTTC
len: 20
v_gene: TRBV7-8
d_gene: TRBD1
abundance: few
j_gene: TRBJ2-5

CDR3aa: CASSQARDFRSNTEAFF
CDR3nt: TGCGCCAGCAGCCAAGCCCGGGACTTTCGATCGAACACTGAAGCTTTCTTT
len: 17
v_gene: TRBV4-1
d_gene: .
abundance: .
j_gene: TRBJ1-1

CDR3aa: CASSGRDVSSYNEQFF
CDR3nt: TGTGCCAGCAGCGGAAGAGATGTAAGCTCCTACAATGAGCAGTTCTTC
len: 16
v_gene: TRBV9
d_gene: .
abundance: .
j_gene: TRBJ2-1

CDR3aa: CASSWTSGGAGYEQYF
CDR3nt: TGCGCCAGCAGCTGGACTAGCGGGGGGGCCGGATACGAGCAGTACTTC
len: 16
v_gene: TRBV5-1
d_gene: TRBD2
abundance: .
j_gene: TRBJ2-7

CDR3aa: CASSRLDRVRDEQFF
CDR3nt: TGTGCCAGCAGCCGTCTGGACAGGGTACGAGATGAGCAGTTCTTC
len: 15
v_gene: TRBV12-3/TRBV12-4
d_gene: TRBD1
abundance: few
j_gene: TRBJ2-1

CDR3aa: CASRVTVSGEQYF
CDR3nt: TGTGCCAGCAGGGTGACGGTTTCGGGCGAGCAGTACTTC
len: 13
v_gene: TRBV7-8
d_gene: .
abundance: .
j_gene: TRBJ2-7

CDR3aa: CASSLVVATGARGYGYTF
CDR3nt: TGTGCCAGCAGCTTAGTAGTCGCCACCGGGGCCAGGGGCTATGGCTACACCTTC
len: 18
v_gene: TRBV7-8
d_gene: .
abundance: many
j_gene: TRBJ1-2

CDR3aa: CATSDDSSGANVLTF
CDR3nt: TGTGCCACCAGTGATGACAGCTCTGGGGCCAACGTCCTGACTTTC
len: 15
v_gene: TRBV24-1
d_gene: .
abundance: .
j_gene: TRBJ2-6

CDR3aa: CASSHSLLGSGTIGGYGYTF
CDR3nt: TGTGCCAGCAGCCACAGCCTTCTAGGATCCGGGACAATAGGGGGCTATGGCTACACCTTC
len: 20
v_gene: TRBV7-9
d_gene: .
abundance: .
j_gene: TRBJ1-2

CDR3aa: CASSLVGGYSTGELFF
CDR3nt: TGTGCCAGCAGCTTAGTGGGGGGGTACAGCACCGGGGAGCTGTTTTTT
len: 16
v_gene: TRBV7-2
d_gene: TRBD2
abundance: .
j_gene: TRBJ2-2

CDR3aa: CASILTVEKYNEQFF
CDR3nt: TGTGCCAGCATACTGACAGTGGAAAAATACAATGAGCAGTTCTTC
len: 15
v_gene: TRBV7-9
d_gene: .
abundance: once
j_gene: TRBJ2-1

CDR3aa: CSARPPGTGIQPQHF
CDR3nt: TGCAGTGCTAGACCTCCCGGGACAGGGATTCAGCCCCAGCATTTT
len: 15
v_gene: TRBV20-1
d_gene: TRBD1
abundance: few
j_gene: TRBJ1-5

CDR3aa: CASSFTESNTEAFF
CDR3nt: TGTGCCAGCAGCTTCACAGAATCGAACACTGAAGCTTTCTTT
len: 14
v_gene: TRBV7-8
d_gene: .
abundance: many
j_gene: TRBJ1-1

CDR3aa: CASSLVAALSTDTQYF
CDR3nt: TGTGCCAGCAGCTTAGTTGCGGCCCTTAGCACAGATACGCAGTATTTT
len: 16
v_gene: TRBV11-2
d_gene: .
abundance: .
j_gene: TRBJ2-3

CDR3aa: CASSLEQGVFLDTEAFF
CDR3nt: TGTGCCAGCAGCTTAGAACAGGGGGTTTTTTTGGACACTGAAGCTTTCTTT
len: 17
v_gene: TRBV11-2
d_gene: TRBD1
abundance: .
j_gene: TRBJ1-1

CDR3aa: CASSFYGRDTEAFF
CDR3nt: TGTGCCAGCAGCTTTTATGGGAGGGACACTGAAGCTTTCTTT
len: 14
v_gene: TRBV7-8
d_gene: .
abundance: few
j_gene: TRBJ1-1

CDR3aa: CASSQVMGPLSGNTKYF
CDR3nt: TGCGCCAGCAGCCAAGTAATGGGACCGTTATCTGGAAACACCAAATATTTT
len: 17
v_gene: TRBV4-1
d_gene: .
abundance: .
j_gene: TRBJ1-3

CDR3aa: CASSLGDTYEQYF
CDR3nt: TGTGCCAGCAGCTTAGGAGACACCTACGAGCAGTACTTC
len: 13
v_gene: TRBV7-6
d_gene: .
abundance: many
j_gene: TRBJ2-7

CDR3aa: CATPVYPGTGPNTGELFF
CDR3nt: TGTGCCACCCCCGTGTACCCAGGGACTGGACCGAACACCGGGGAGCTGTTTTTT
len: 18
v_gene: TRBV24-1
d_gene: .
abundance: few
j_gene: TRBJ2-2

CDR3aa: CASSIVAGDYGYTF
CDR3nt: TGTGCCAGTAGTATAGTCGCAGGAGACTATGGCTACACCTTC
len: 14
v_gene: TRBV19
d_gene: .
abundance: .
j_gene: TRBJ1-2

CDR3aa: CASSSGTGNKQYF
CDR3nt: TGTGCCAGCAGCTCCGGGACAGGGAATAAGCAGTACTTC
len: 13
v_gene: TRBV27
d_gene: TRBD1
abundance: .
j_gene: TRBJ2-7

CDR3aa: CASSYPDRIEAFF
CDR3nt: TGTGCCAGCAGTTACCCGGATCGGATCGAAGCTTTCTTT
len: 13
v_gene: TRBV6-5
d_gene: .
abundance: .
j_gene: TRBJ1-1